The 26 T cell receptor beta chains presented below share a single source sample, sequenced in a study of human T cells and chemical hapten exposure. TCRdb reprocessed the RACE reads via MiXCR and lists one record per CDR3 protein. The sample shows 70,000 to 90,000 distinct CDR3 sequences, about 10% of them seen only once. As for time point: patch test 3, about 24 weeks after DPC sensitization. Stated treatment: therapeutic diphenylcyclopropenone sensitization with weekly scalp DPC. Sample: whole blood, taken in connection with sensitization to the hapten diphenylcyclopropenone (DPC). The receptor source for this set is a woman in her fifties or sixties with alopecia areata. Some clones in this sample may be carry-over from other donors' samples.

This clonotype was recorded a few times. The chain uses TRBV20-1 and TRBJ2-2; 7 nucleotides align to TRBD2. V trimming: 3 bases; J trimming: 0 bases; junction bases outside the gene matches: 10. The CDR3 has 17 residues. The germline V gene encodes CDR1 DFQATT and CDR2 SNEGSKA (reference sequence). CDR3 in DNA: TGCAGTGCTAGGGGCGGGAGCCAAGCCGCGAACACCGGGGAGCTGTTTTTT. This sequence encodes CSARGGSQAANTGELFF.

This clonotype was picked up a small number of times. The chain recombines TRBV7-2 with TRBJ2-4; D perhaps matches TRBD2 (6 bases). The ends were cut back, 9 bases at V and 2 bases at J, with 11 bases in the middle. Germline CDR1 reads SGHTA; CDR2 reads FQGNSA. There are 13 residues in the CDR3. CDR3 nucleotides: TGTGCCAGTTCTAGCGCCTCCAAAAACATTCAGTACTTC. Translated, it gives CASSSASKNIQYF.

In this sample, this clonotype turned up many times. In DNA form, the CDR3 reads TGTGCCAGCTCACCGGGGACAGGGAACTATGGCTACACCTTC. Translating it yields CASSPGTGNYGYTF. V usage is TRBV18 and J usage is TRBJ1-2, with TRBD1 identical over 9 bases. With 3 bases clipped from V and 2 bases from J, the junction kept 1 base outside the gene matches. Germline V gives CDR1 KGHSH, CDR2 LQKENI. CDR3 length: 14 residues.

The sample holds a few counts of this clonotype. V gene TRBV11-2 combines with J gene TRBJ2-3; maybe TRBD1 (5 bases). This CDR3 contains 11 residues. V was trimmed by 4 bases and J by 10 bases, leaving 9 bases between them. Germline CDR1 SGHAT, CDR2 FQNNGV. The CDR3 loop is CASSSTGAQYF. For the CDR3, the DNA is TGTGCCAGCAGCTCTACAGGAGCGCAGTATTTT.

This clonotype was picked up many times. The J gene is TRBJ2-7, the V gene TRBV28; D gene unclear. Per the germline V gene, CDR1 is MDHEN and CDR2 is SYDVKM. This CDR3 contains 12 residues. The ends were cut back, 5 bases at V and 7 bases at J, with 12 bases in the middle. In DNA form, the CDR3 reads TGTGCCAGCAGTCCCATACAATATGAGCAGTACTTC. This sequence encodes CASSPIQYEQYF. Looking up the rest from reference TRBV28 and TRBJ2-7 gives the full variable domain: DVKVTQSSRYLVKRTGEKVFLECVQDMDHENMFWYRQDPGLGLRLIYFSYDVKMKEKGDIPEGYSVSREKKERFSLILESASTNQTSMYLCASSPIQYEQYFGPGTRLTVT.

The V call is TRBV13, the J call TRBJ2-1; D may correspond to TRBD1 or TRBD2 (5 bases each). Per the germline V gene, CDR1 is PRHDT and CDR2 is FYEKMQ (reference sequence). The CDR3 has 14 residues. V lost 0 bases to trimming and J lost 7 bases, with 10 bases between them. The CDR3 reads CASSLGGTRNEQFF. As DNA, the CDR3 is TGTGCCAGCAGCTTAGGGGGGACGCGGAATGAGCAGTTCTTC.

The J gene is TRBJ2-3, the V gene TRBV7-2; 15 bases map to TRBD2. In germline, CDR1 is SGHTA, CDR2 FQGNSA. CDR3 length: 17 amino acids. With V trimmed by 0 bases and J by 4 bases, 2 bases remained unmatched. For the CDR3, the DNA is TGTGCCAGCAGCTTAGCGCGGACTAGCGGGGGGGCAGATACGCAGTATTTT. Residues: CASSLARTSGGADTQYF.

The chain joins TRBV7-9 to TRBJ1-4; D is unresolved. Germline CDR1 reads SEHNR; CDR2 reads FQNEAQ (reference sequence). The CDR3 extends over 13 amino acids. Trimming removed 6 bases at V and 0 bases at J, with 5 bases between. The CDR3 sequence: CASRLATNEKLFF. The DNA for the CDR3 is TGTGCCAGCAGGCTCGCAACTAATGAAAAACTGTTTTTT.

In this sample, this clonotype turned up many times. The V and J genes are TRBV29-1 and TRBJ1-1; D gene unclear. In germline, CDR1 is SQVTM, CDR2 ANQGSEA. The V end was cut by 4 bases, the J end by 1 base, with 10 bases between. This CDR3 spans 13 amino acids. CDR3 residues: CSVVRGKNTEAFF. The CDR3 bases are TGCAGCGTTGTTCGGGGAAAGAACACTGAAGCTTTCTTT. The full variable domain, with the rest looked up from reference TRBV29-1 and TRBJ1-1, is SAVISQKPSRDICQRGTSLTIQCQVDSQVTMMFWYRQQPGQSLTLIATANQGSEATYESGFVIDKFPISRPNLTFSTLTVSNMSPEDSSIYLCSVVRGKNTEAFFGQGTRLTVV.

This clonotype showed up just a few times. CDR3 amino acids: CASSVAAQAETQYF. CDR3 bases: TGTGCCAGCAGCGTAGCTGCCCAGGCAGAGACCCAGTACTTC. This chain connects TRBV9 to TRBJ2-5; D is ambiguous. The germline V gene has CDR1 SGDLS and CDR2 YYNGEE. CDR3 length: 14 amino acids. Trimming left V 0 bases short and J 4 bases short, with 10 bases between.

This clonotype was found many times. V gene TRBV9 combines with J gene TRBJ2-1; 13 bases agree with TRBD2. Germline trimming cut 4 bases from V and 5 bases from J; bases unmatched to any gene: 6. The CDR3 has 16 residues. Germline CDR1 and CDR2: SGDLS and YYNGEE. CDR3: CASSPHGLAGDNEQFF. In nucleotides, the CDR3 is TGTGCCAGCAGCCCCCACGGACTAGCGGGAGACAATGAGCAGTTCTTC.

This clonotype has ten or more counts. The V call is TRBV5-1, the J call TRBJ1-1; weak D call: TRBD1 (5 bases). The germline V and J ends were trimmed by 0 bases and 0 bases, with 9 bases remaining between them. The CDR3 has 15 amino acids. Germline V CDR1 and CDR2: SGHRS, YFSETQ. The chain's CDR3 is CASSLAGGMNTEAFF. DNA for the CDR3: TGCGCCAGCAGCTTGGCCGGGGGTATGAACACTGAAGCTTTCTTT.

This clonotype was counted only a few times. The V gene is TRBV11-2, the J gene TRBJ2-5, with D perhaps matching TRBD1 (6 bases). The V end lost 4 bases, the J end lost 5 bases, and 14 bases lay between the germline ends. There are 14 residues in the CDR3. Germline values: CDR1 SGHAT, CDR2 FQNNGV. CDR3 sequence (DNA): TGTGCCAGCAGCTCCAGGGGTTTTCGGGAGACCCAGTACTTC. Translating it yields CASSSRGFRETQYF.

The chain carries TRBV28 and TRBJ2-7; D is unclear. The CDR3 spans 11 residues. CDR1 MDHEN and CDR2 SYDVKM come from the germline V gene. The V gene lost 3 bases and the J gene lost 5 bases, with 5 bases spanning the gap. CDR3 sequence (DNA): TGTGCCAGCAGTTTGAGGAACGAGCAGTACTTC. It yields the protein CASSLRNEQYF.

This clonotype turned up a few times. The chain recombines TRBV18 with TRBJ1-1, with D possibly TRBD1 on 5 matching bases. Trimming removed 4 bases at V and 4 bases at J, with 16 bases between. The CDR3 runs to 15 residues. The V gene's germline CDR1 is KGHSH and CDR2 LQKENI. In nucleotides, the CDR3 is TGTGCCAGCTCACTGGGCGGGGGGTTCGGCACTGAAGCTTTCTTT. This codes for CASSLGGGFGTEAFF.

In its sample, this clonotype was seen a few times. The J gene is TRBJ1-2, the V gene TRBV28, with D maybe TRBD1 (5 bases). The CDR3 covers 11 residues. CDR1 is MDHEN, CDR2 SYDVKM, per germline. Trimming shortened V by 11 bases and J by 8 bases, and 15 bases separated the two germline ends. CDR3 sequence (DNA): TGTGCCGCGGGGGTCAGGGTAGGCTACACCTTC. It yields the protein CAAGVRVGYTF.

This clonotype has more than one count but fewer than ten. V is TRBV7-2 and J is TRBJ2-5, with D unresolved. The CDR3 has 13 residues. The germline V and J ends were trimmed by 2 bases and 2 bases, with 6 bases remaining between them. Germline V lookup: CDR1 SGHTA, CDR2 FQGNSA. CDR3 nucleotide sequence: TGTGCCAGCAGCTTACTCGTTCAAGAGACCCAGTACTTC. It codes for CASSLLVQETQYF.

The rearrangement links TRBV20-1 to TRBJ2-7; no firm D call. Germline loops: CDR1 DFQATT, CDR2 SNEGSKA (reference sequence). Trimming cost V 1 base and J 0 bases, with 7 bases left between them. The CDR3 sequence is 13 residues long. CDR3 coding DNA: TGCAGTGCTAGAGGACGGAGCTCCTACGAGCAGTACTTC. Encoded protein: CSARGRSSYEQYF.

The table lists this clonotype with a few counts. The rearrangement links TRBV9 to TRBJ2-6, with D maybe TRBD1 (6 bases). Trimming took off 3 bases at V and 4 bases at J, with 14 bases between the two ends. CDR1 is SGDLS, CDR2 YYNGEE, per germline. The CDR3 is 16 amino acids. The CDR3 loop is CASSGLGAGGANVLTF. CDR3 coding DNA: TGTGCCAGCAGCGGCCTGGGGGCAGGCGGGGCCAACGTCCTGACTTTC. The full variable domain, rest sourced from reference TRBV9 and TRBJ2-6, is DSGVTQTPKHLITATGQRVTLRCSPRSGDLSVYWYQQSLDQGLQFLIQYYNGEERAKGNILERFSAQQFPDLHSELNLSSLELGDSALYFCASSGLGAGGANVLTFGAGSRLTVL.

The V gene is TRBV2, the J gene TRBJ1-2, with a weak D call TRBD1 (5 bases). V was shortened by 11 bases and J by 3 bases, with 19 bases between the two germline ends. CDR1 SNHLY and CDR2 FYNNEI come from the germline V gene. The CDR3 has 14 amino acids. CDR3 in amino acids: CASRPGGDYYGYTF. The CDR3 DNA is TGTGCCTCGAGGCCGGGGGGGGATTACTATGGCTACACCTTC.

The sample holds many counts of this clonotype. This chain links TRBV3-1 with TRBJ2-2; D may be TRBD1 (6 bases). CDR1 and CDR2 from the germline V gene are LGHDT and YNNKEL (reference sequence). This CDR3 is built from 14 residues. V was shortened by 8 bases and J by 0 bases, with 10 bases between the two germline ends. CDR3 loop: CASGGQTNTGELFF. The CDR3 DNA reads as TGTGCCAGCGGAGGACAGACGAACACCGGGGAGCTGTTTTTT. The full variable domain, rest sourced from reference TRBV3-1 and TRBJ2-2, is DTAVSQTPKYLVTQMGNDKSIKCEQNLGHDTMYWYKQDSKKFLKIMFSYNNKELIINETVPNRFSPKSPDKAHLNLHINSLELGDSAVYFCASGGQTNTGELFFGEGSRLTVL.

This clonotype was found many times. The gene calls are TRBV14 and TRBJ2-1; tentatively, D is TRBD2 (6 bases). Per germline, CDR1 SGHDN and CDR2 FVKESK. The CDR3 runs 15 residues. Trimming stripped 4 bases from V and 3 bases from J, with 13 bases between. This chain's CDR3 is CASSLRERFYNEQFF. DNA of the CDR3: TGTGCCAGCAGCCTACGGGAGCGCTTCTACAATGAGCAGTTCTTC.

The sample holds many counts of this clonotype. This chain connects TRBV28 to TRBJ1-2, with 9 positions matching TRBD1. Germline V gene sequence: CDR1 MDHEN, CDR2 SYDVKM. CDR3 length: 17 amino acids. With V trimmed by 3 bases and J by 6 bases, 14 bases remained unmatched. The CDR3 sequence: CASSLKDRGTRRDGYTF. The CDR3 DNA is TGTGCCAGCAGTTTGAAGGACAGGGGAACCAGGAGGGATGGCTACACCTTC.

This clonotype was detected only once. Being one base from a much bigger clone, this may be a read error. The CDR3 is CASRFDRLGNTIYF. The CDR3 DNA sequence: TGTGCCAGCAGATTTGACAGGCTTGGAAACACCATATATTTT. The gene calls are TRBV11-2 and TRBJ1-3; tentative D call: TRBD1 (6 bases). Germline V gene lookup returns CDR1 SGHAT and CDR2 FQNNGV. Trimming took 6 bases from V and 3 from J, leaving 12 bases between them. The CDR3 runs to 14 residues.

This clonotype was observed a handful of times. The chain combines TRBV20-1 with TRBJ2-7; TRBD2 aligns across 8 bases. The CDR3 totals 12 residues. Germline lookup yields CDR1 DFQATT and CDR2 SNEGSKA (reference sequence). V gave up 7 bases and J gave up 4 bases; unmatched junction bases: 6. In nucleotides, the CDR3 is TGCAGTGTCGAGCGGGAGATATACGAGCAGTACTTC. This gives the protein CSVEREIYEQYF.

The chain combines TRBV4-2 with TRBJ2-5; 16 bases line up with TRBD2. The V segment lost 0 bases and the J segment 5 bases; nucleotides outside the gene matches: 6. CDR3 length: 18 residues. CDR1 is LGHNA, CDR2 YNFKEQ, per germline. The CDR3 protein is CASSQDWGTSGRVETQYF. As DNA, the CDR3 is TGTGCCAGCAGCCAAGATTGGGGGACTAGCGGGAGGGTGGAGACCCAGTACTTC.